A selection of T cell receptor beta chains follows, all from one sample in a study of cytomegalovirus exposure and HLA in healthy donors. The method was immunoSEQ multiplex PCR; TCRdb's version includes in-frame clones alone and lacks a portion of them. The sample holds more than 60,000 clones, 70% to 80% seen once. Sequencing was done on a sample of PBMCs. These receptors all come from a man aged 40-49 years in good health and CMV-seropositive. CDR3s include the opening cysteine and the closing phenylalanine or tryptophan. The order of the fields is clone size, J gene, V gene, D gene, CDR3 DNA, CDR3 protein. The D gene is left open where the match is weak. A row's size may be missing; if present it is once, few, many or a size class.

>.|TRBJ2-3|TRBV5-6|TRBD2
TGTGCCAGCAGCATAATTGGGACTAGCGGGAGGGATACGCAGTATTTT
CASSIIGTSGRDTQYF
>.|TRBJ1-1|TRBV15|.
TGTGCCACCAGCGCAGGAGAAACAGGGAACACTGAAGCTTTCTTT
CATSAGETGNTEAFF
>.|TRBJ1-5|TRBV6-5|.
TGTGCCAGCAGTGCAGGGGTTAGGCAGCCCCAGCATTTT
CASSAGVRQPQHF
>.|TRBJ1-5|TRBV15|.
TGTGCCACCAGCAGAGACCTAACCCCGGACGGGAGACAGCCCCAGCATTTT
CATSRDLTPDGRQPQHF
>.|TRBJ1-1|TRBV15|TRBD1
TGTGCCACCAGCAGAGAAGGACAGGGGCTTACTGAAGCTTTCTTT
CATSREGQGLTEAFF
>.|TRBJ1-1|TRBV5-4|.
TGTGCCAGCAGCTTGGCGGCCGCGGCGGGGGCTGAAGCTTTCTTT
CASSLAAAAGAEAFF
>once|TRBJ2-7|TRBV6-1|TRBD1
TGTGCCAGCATGATCTTTGGGACAGGCTCCTACGAGCAGTACTTC
CASMIFGTGSYEQYF
>.|TRBJ2-6|TRBV28|.
TGTGCCAGCAGTTTCCTCAGGGCTGGGGCCAACGTCCTGACTTTC
CASSFLRAGANVLTF
>.|TRBJ2-3|TRBV11-2|TRBD1
TGTGCCAGCAGCTCATCAGGGGGCAGGACAGATACGCAGTATTTT
CASSSSGGRTDTQYF
>.|TRBJ1-1|TRBV30|.
TGTGCCTGGTCCCCGGGGGTAGGCACTGAAGCTTTCTTT
CAWSPGVGTEAFF
>.|TRBJ1-4|TRBV19|.
TGTGCCAGTAGTCCCCCCGATGGGGAGGGAAAACTGTTTTTT
CASSPPDGEGKLFF
>.|TRBJ2-5|TRBV7-2|TRBD2
TGTGCCAGCAGCTTAGGACTAGCGGGGGGTCAAGAGACCCAGTACTTC
CASSLGLAGGQETQYF
>.|TRBJ2-2|TRBV7-8|.
TGTGCCAGCAGCGTCGGACACATCCAAAACACCGGGGAGCTGTTTTTT
CASSVGHIQNTGELFF
>.|TRBJ2-6|TRBV30|.
TGTGCCTGGAGTCTTCAGAACTCTGGGGCCAACGTCCTGACTTTC
CAWSLQNSGANVLTF
>.|TRBJ2-5|TRBV28|.
TGTGCCAGCAGTTTTATACAAGAGACCCAGTACTTC
CASSFIQETQYF
>few|TRBJ2-1|TRBV13|.
TGTGCCAGCAGCCCCGGCCGGGGATACAATGAGCAGTTCTTC
CASSPGRGYNEQFF
>.|TRBJ1-1|TRBV2|.
TGTGCCAGCAGCAGGGGAGAGAACACTGAAGCTTTCTTT
CASSRGENTEAFF
>.|TRBJ1-2|TRBV5-8|TRBD1
TGTGCCAGCAGCGCACGGACAGGGGATGGCTACACCTTC
CASSARTGDGYTF